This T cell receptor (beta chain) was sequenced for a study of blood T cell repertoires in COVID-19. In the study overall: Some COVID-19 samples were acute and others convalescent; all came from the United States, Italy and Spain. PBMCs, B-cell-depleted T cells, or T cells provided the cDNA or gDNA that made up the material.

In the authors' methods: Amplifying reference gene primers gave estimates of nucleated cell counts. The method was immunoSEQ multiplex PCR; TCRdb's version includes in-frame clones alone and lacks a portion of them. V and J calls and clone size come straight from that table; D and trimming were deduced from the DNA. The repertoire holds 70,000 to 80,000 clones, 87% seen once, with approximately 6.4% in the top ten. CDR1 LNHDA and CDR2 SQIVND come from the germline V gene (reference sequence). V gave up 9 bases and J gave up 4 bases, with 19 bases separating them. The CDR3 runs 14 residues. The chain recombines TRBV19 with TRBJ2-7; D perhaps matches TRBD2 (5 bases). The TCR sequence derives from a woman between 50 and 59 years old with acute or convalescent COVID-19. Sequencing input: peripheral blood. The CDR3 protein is CASHPSGSKYEQYF. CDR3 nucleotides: TGTGCCAGCCATCCGTCGGGGAGTAAATACGAGCAGTACTTC.